This T cell receptor (beta chain) was profiled in a study of T cells after yellow fever vaccination. For the study at large: SMART-Seq v4 Ultra Low Input prepared libraries from low-cell fractions. The study's findings and limits: Although most clonotypes did not, a small share appeared in both CD4 and CD8 compartments.

A process of 5'RACE template switching, which added a universal primer site and UMIs, was used to make TCR cDNA. MiXCR, run by TCRdb on the 5' RACE reads, gives a single entry per CDR3 protein. The table lists hundreds of thousands of distinct CDR3 sequences, approximately 13% of them singletons, with just under 15% in the top ten. Germline assignment: CDR1 MDHEN and CDR2 SYDVKM. The CDR3 is 19 amino acids. Trimming at V came to 8 bases and at J to 3 bases, leaving 17 bases not matched to a gene. This clonotype was counted only a few times. Its antigen remains unidentified. The TCR sequence derives from a man younger than 40 who received the YFV17D yellow fever vaccine. The chain has TRBV28 and TRBJ2-1; TRBD2 matches 12 bases. Source: PBMCs, taken on the day of the yellow fever booster vaccination. The CDR3 is CASEGLAGTSLDNYNEQFF. For the CDR3, the DNA is TGTGCCAGCGAAGGACTAGCGGGGACATCTCTCGATAACTACAATGAGCAGTTCTTC. Supplemented by reference TRBV28 and TRBJ2-1, the full variable domain reads DVKVTQSSRYLVKRTGEKVFLECVQDMDHENMFWYRQDPGLGLRLIYFSYDVKMKEKGDIPEGYSVSREKKERFSLILESASTNQTSMYLCASEGLAGTSLDNYNEQFFGPGTRLTVL.